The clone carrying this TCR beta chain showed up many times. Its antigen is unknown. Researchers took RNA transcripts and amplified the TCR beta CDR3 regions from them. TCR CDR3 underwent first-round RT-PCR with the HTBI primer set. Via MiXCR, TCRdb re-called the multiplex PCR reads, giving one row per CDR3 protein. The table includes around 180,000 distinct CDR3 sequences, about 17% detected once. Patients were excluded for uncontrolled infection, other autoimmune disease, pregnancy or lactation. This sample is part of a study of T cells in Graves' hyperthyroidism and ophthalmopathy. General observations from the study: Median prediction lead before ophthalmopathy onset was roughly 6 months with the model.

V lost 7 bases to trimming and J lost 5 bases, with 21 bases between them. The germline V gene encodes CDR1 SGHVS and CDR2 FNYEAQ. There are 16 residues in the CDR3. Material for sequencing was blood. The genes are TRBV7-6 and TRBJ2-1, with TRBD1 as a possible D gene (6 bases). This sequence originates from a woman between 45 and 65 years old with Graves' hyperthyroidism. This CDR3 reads CASNPTGYILHNEQFF. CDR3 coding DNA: TGTGCCAGCAACCCCACAGGGTACATTCTCCACAATGAGCAGTTCTTC. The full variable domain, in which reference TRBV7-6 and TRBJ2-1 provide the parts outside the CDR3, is GAGVSQSPRYKVTKRGQDVALRCDPISGHVSLYWYRQALGQGPEFLTYFNYEAQQDKSGLPNDRFSAERPEGSISTLTIQRTEQRDSAMYRCASNPTGYILHNEQFFGPGTRLTVL.